Listed here are 8 T cell receptor beta chains from one sample, sequenced in a study of shared T cell receptors in the human thymus. TCRdb keeps only in-frame clones here, not all; method: immunoSEQ multiplex PCR. The sample carries approximately 660,000 clones, roughly 88% recorded once. The sample also formed part of further work on human thymus T cells.

Material: thymocytes. These receptors all stem from a boy under two years old with a congenital heart defect.

The rearrangement uses TRBV27 and TRBJ1-4; a possible D gene is TRBD1 (5 bases). Germline CDR1 is MNHEY and CDR2 is SMNVEV (reference sequence). CDR3 length: 14 amino acids. V lost 6 bases and J 0 bases, leaving 8 bases between the germline ends. CDR3 in DNA: TGTGCCAGCAGGGTAGGGGCAACTAATGAAAAACTGTTTTTT. Amino acids: CASRVGATNEKLFF.

This clone has just one count. J is TRBJ1-2 and V is TRBV2; D is unresolved. The CDR3 runs to 13 residues. Germline V lookup: CDR1 SNHLY, CDR2 FYNNEI. The V end lost 1 base, the J end lost 7 bases, and 10 bases lay between the germline ends. CDR3 nucleotides: TGTGCCAGCAGTGAAGGGAAGGCTAGTGGCTACACCTTC. Its translation is CASSEGKASGYTF.

The chain recombines TRBV28 with TRBJ2-7; tentatively, D is TRBD2 (6 bases). V was pared by 1 base and J by 2 bases, with 12 bases between. This CDR3 region has 15 residues. Germline V gene data show CDR1 as MDHEN and CDR2 as SYDVKM. CDR3 DNA sequence: TGTGCCAGCAGTTTATTAGCGGTGGGGGCCTACGAGCAGTACTTC. Translating gives CASSLLAVGAYEQYF.

This clone has just one count. The gene calls are TRBV14 and TRBJ1-1, with TRBD1 as a possible D gene (5 bases). From germline, CDR1 is SGHDN and CDR2 FVKESK. Trimming pared 6 bases from V and 1 base from J, leaving 6 bases between. The CDR3 spans 12 residues. The CDR3 coding sequence is TGTGCCAGCAGAAGGGGGAACACTGAAGCTTTCTTT. Protein sequence: CASRRGNTEAFF.

The chain carries TRBV29-1 and TRBJ2-1; 9 bases map to TRBD2. Germline-derived CDR1 and CDR2 are SQVTM and ANQGSEA. CDR3 size: 19 residues. Trimming cost V 2 bases and J 3 bases; bases outside gene matches: 17. CDR3 bases: TGCAGCGTTGAAAAGATCCCCGCGGGAGGGCCGCCGAGCTACAATGAGCAGTTCTTC. As protein: CSVEKIPAGGPPSYNEQFF.

The rearrangement links TRBV4-3 to TRBJ2-1; possible D gene TRBD1, 6 bases. The CDR3 covers 18 residues. V lost 0 bases and J lost 4, with 19 bases in between. The germline V gene has CDR1 LGHNA and CDR2 YSLEER. The CDR3 here is CASSQDLWSGERYNEQFF. The CDR3 DNA sequence: TGCGCCAGCAGCCAAGATTTGTGGTCAGGGGAGAGATACAATGAGCAGTTCTTC.

The rearrangement joins TRBV9 to TRBJ2-1; 9 bases agree with TRBD2. The junction had 10 bases not matched to a gene; V was cut back by 3 bases and J by 6 bases. This CDR3 has 16 amino acids. CDR1 and CDR2 from the germline V gene are SGDLS and YYNGEE. CDR3 sequence: CASSGDLAGRGNEQFF. CDR3 DNA sequence: TGTGCCAGCAGCGGGGACCTAGCGGGGAGGGGCAATGAGCAGTTCTTC.

The count of this clone is one. The rearrangement links TRBV14 to TRBJ2-2; 7 nucleotides match TRBD2. The CDR3 covers 16 residues. Germline-derived CDR1 and CDR2 are SGHDN and FVKESK. Trimming at V came to 1 base and at J to 5 bases, leaving 7 bases not matched to a gene. The CDR3 spells CASSQARGGRTGELFF. The CDR3 DNA reads TGTGCCAGCAGCCAAGCGCGGGGAGGGCGGACCGGGGAGCTGTTTTTT.